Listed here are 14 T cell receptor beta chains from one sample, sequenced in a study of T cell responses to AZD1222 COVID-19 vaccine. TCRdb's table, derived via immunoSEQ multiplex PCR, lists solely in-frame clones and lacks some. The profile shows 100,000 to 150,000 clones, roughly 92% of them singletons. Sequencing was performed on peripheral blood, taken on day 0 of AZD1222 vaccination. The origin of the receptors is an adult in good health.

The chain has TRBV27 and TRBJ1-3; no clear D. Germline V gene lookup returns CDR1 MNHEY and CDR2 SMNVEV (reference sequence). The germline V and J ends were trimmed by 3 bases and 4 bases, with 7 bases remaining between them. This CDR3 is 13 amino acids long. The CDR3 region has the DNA TGTGCCAGCAGTTTTCAAGTGGGAAACACCATATATTTT. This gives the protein CASSFQVGNTIYF.

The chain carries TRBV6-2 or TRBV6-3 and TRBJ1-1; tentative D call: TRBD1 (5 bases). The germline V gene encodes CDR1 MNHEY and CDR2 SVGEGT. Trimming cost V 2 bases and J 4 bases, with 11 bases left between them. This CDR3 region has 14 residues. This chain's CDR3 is CASSYEGLSTEAFF. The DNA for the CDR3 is TGTGCCAGCAGTTACGAGGGGCTGAGCACTGAAGCTTTCTTT.

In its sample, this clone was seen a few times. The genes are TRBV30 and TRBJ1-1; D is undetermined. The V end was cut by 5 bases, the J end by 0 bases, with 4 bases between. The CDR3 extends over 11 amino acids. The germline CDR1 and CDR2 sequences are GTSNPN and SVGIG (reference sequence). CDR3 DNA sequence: TGTGCCTGGGATTTGAACACTGAAGCTTTCTTT. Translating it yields CAWDLNTEAFF.

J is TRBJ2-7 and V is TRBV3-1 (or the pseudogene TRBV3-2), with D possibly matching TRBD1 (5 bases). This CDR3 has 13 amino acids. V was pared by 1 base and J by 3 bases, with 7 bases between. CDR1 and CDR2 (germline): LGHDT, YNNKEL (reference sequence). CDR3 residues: CASSQARDYEQYF. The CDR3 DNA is TGTGCCAGCAGCCAAGCCAGGGACTACGAGCAGTACTTC.

The CDR3 protein is CASSPPTENSPLHF. The CDR3 region has the DNA TGTGCCAGCTCACCACCGACAGAAAATTCACCCCTCCACTTT. The rearrangement links TRBV18 to TRBJ1-6, with a possible D match to TRBD1 (5 bases). The germline V gene encodes CDR1 KGHSH and CDR2 LQKENI. The CDR3 is 14 residues long. Trimming cost V 0 bases and J 7 bases, with 7 bases left between them.

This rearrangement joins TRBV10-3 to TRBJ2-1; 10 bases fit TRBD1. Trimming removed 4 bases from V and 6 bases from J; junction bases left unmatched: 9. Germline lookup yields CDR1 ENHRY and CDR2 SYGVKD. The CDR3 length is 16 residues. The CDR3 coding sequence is TGTGCCATCAGTGGTGACCGGGACAGGGGTCTCAATGAGCAGTTCTTC. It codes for CAISGDRDRGLNEQFF.

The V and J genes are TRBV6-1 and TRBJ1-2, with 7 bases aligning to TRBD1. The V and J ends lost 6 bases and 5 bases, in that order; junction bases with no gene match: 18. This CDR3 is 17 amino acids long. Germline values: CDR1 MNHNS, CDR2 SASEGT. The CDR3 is CASSEPRMKTGFYGYTF. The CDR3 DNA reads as TGTGCCAGCAGCGAACCCAGAATGAAGACAGGGTTTTATGGCTACACCTTC.

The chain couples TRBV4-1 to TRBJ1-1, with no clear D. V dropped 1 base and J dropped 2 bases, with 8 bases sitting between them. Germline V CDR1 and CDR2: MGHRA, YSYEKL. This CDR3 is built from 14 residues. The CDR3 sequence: CASSQGPANTEAFF. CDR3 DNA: TGCGCCAGCAGCCAAGGTCCGGCTAACACTGAAGCTTTCTTT.

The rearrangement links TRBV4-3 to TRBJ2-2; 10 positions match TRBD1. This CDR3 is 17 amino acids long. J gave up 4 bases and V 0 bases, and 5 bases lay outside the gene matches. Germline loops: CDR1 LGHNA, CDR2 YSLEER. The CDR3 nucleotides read TGCGCCAGCAGCCAAGACCGACAGGGGGCAGTCACCGGGGAGCTGTTTTTT. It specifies CASSQDRQGAVTGELFF.

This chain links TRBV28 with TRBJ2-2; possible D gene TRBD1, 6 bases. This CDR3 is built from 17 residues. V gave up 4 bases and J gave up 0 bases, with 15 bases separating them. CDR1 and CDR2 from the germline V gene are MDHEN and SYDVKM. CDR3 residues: CASSSYGDTSNTGELFF. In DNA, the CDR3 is TGTGCCAGCAGTTCCTATGGGGACACGTCGAACACCGGGGAGCTGTTTTTT.

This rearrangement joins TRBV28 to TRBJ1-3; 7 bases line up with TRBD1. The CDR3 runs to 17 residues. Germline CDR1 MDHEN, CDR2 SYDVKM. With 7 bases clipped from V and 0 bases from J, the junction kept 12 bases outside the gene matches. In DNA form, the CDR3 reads TGTGCCAGCACCTCAGCCGGGACAGAACACTCTGGAAACACCATATATTTT. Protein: CASTSAGTEHSGNTIYF. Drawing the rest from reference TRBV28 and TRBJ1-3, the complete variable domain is DVKVTQSSRYLVKRTGEKVFLECVQDMDHENMFWYRQDPGLGLRLIYFSYDVKMKEKGDIPEGYSVSREKKERFSLILESASTNQTSMYLCASTSAGTEHSGNTIYFGEGSWLTVV.

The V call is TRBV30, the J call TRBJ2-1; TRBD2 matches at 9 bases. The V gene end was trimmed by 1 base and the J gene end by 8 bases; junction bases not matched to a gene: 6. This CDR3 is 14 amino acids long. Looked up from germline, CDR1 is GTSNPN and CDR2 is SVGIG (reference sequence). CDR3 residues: CAWSDSGGPDEQFF. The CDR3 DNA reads TGTGCCTGGAGTGACAGCGGGGGGCCGGATGAGCAGTTCTTC.

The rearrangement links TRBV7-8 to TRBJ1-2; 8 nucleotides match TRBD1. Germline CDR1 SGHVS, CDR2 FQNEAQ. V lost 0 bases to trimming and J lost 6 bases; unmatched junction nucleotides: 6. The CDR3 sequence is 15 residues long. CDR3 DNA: TGTGCCAGCAGCTTAGCGCAGGGGGCGCGTGATGGCTACACCTTC. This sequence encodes CASSLAQGARDGYTF.

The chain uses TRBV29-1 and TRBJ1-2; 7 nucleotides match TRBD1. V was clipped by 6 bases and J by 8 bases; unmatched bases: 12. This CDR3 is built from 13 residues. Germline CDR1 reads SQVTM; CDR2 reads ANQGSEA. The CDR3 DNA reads TGCAGCGTCGTAGAAGGGGGCTCTGGGGGCTACACCTTC. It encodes CSVVEGGSGGYTF.